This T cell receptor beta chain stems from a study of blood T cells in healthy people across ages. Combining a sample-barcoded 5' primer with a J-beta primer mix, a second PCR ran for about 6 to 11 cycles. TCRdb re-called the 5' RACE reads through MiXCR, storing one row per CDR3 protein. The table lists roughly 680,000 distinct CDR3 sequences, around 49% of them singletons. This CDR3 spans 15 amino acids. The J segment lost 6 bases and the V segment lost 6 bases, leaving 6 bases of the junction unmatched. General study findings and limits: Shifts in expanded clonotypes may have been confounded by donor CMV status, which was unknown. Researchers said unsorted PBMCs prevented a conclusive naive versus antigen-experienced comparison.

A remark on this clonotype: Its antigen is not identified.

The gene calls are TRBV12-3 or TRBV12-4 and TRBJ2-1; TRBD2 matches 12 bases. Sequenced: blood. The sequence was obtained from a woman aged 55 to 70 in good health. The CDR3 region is CASSPVTSGSNEQFF. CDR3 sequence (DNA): TGTGCCAGCAGCCCCGTGACTAGCGGGAGCAATGAGCAGTTCTTC.